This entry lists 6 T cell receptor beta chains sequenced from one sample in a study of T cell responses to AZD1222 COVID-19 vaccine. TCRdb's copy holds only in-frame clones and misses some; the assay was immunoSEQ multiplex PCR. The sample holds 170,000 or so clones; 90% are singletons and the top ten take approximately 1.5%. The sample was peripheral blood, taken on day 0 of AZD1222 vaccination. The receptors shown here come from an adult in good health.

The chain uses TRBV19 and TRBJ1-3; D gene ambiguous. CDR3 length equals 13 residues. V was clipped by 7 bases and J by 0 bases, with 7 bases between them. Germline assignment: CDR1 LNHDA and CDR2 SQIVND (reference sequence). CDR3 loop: CASTPFSGNTIYF. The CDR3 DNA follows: TGTGCCAGTACACCGTTCTCTGGAAACACCATATATTTT.

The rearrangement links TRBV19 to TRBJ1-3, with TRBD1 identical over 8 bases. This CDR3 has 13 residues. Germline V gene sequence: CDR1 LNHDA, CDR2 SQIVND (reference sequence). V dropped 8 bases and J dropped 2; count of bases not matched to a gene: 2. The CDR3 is CASATGAGNTIYF. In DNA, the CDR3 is TGTGCCAGTGCGACAGGGGCTGGAAACACCATATATTTT. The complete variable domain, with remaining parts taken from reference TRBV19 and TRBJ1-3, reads DGGITQSPKYLFRKEGQNVTLSCEQNLNHDAMYWYRQDPGQGLRLIYYSQIVNDFQKGDIAEGYSVSREKKESFPLTVTSAQKNPTAFYLCASATGAGNTIYFGEGSWLTVV.

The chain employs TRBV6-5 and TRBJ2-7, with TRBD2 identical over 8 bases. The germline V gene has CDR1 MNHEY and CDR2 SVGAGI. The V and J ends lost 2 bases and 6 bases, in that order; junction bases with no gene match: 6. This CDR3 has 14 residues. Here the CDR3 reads CASSYNRGGSEQYF. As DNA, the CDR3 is TGTGCCAGCAGTTACAATCGGGGGGGCTCCGAGCAGTACTTC.

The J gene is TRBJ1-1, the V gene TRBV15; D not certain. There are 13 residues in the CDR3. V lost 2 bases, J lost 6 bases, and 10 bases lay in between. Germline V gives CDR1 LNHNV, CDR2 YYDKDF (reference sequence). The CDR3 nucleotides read TGTGCCACCAGCAGAATGAACAGCGCTGAAGCTTTCTTT. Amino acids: CATSRMNSAEAFF. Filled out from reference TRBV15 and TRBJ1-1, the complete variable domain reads DAMVIQNPRYQVTQFGKPVTLSCSQTLNHNVMYWYQQKSSQAPKLLFHYYDKDFNNEADTPDNFQSRRPNTSFCFLDIRSPGLGDTAMYLCATSRMNSAEAFFGQGTRLTVV.

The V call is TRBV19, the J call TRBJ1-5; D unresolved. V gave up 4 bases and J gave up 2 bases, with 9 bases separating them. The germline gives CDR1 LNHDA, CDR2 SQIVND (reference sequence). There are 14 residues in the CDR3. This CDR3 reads CASSSFSGNQPQHF. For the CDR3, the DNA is TGTGCCAGTAGTAGCTTTTCGGGCAATCAGCCCCAGCATTTT.

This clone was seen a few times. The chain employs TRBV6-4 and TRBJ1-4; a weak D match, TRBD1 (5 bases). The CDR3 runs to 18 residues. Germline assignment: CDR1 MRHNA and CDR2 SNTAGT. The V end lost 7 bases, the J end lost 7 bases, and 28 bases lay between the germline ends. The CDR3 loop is CASNPLGPCDLDGEKLFF. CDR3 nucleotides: TGTGCCAGCAATCCACTGGGACCTTGTGATCTAGATGGTGAAAAACTGTTTTTT.